This T cell receptor beta chain was observed in a study of blood T cell repertoires in COVID-19. Study overall: Specimens from acute and convalescent COVID-19 originated in the United States, Italy and Spain.

In the source study's methods: Estimation of nucleated cell counts was performed using reference gene primer amplification. Method: immunoSEQ multiplex PCR; TCRdb's copy keeps in-frame clones and lacks some. That table supplies the V and J calls and clone size; D and trimming were determined from the DNA. The sample has about 500,000 clones; roughly nine tenths are singletons. The CDR3 has 16 amino acids. Trimming removed 4 bases from V and 5 bases from J; junction bases left unmatched: 7. Germline V gene sequence: CDR1 ENHRY, CDR2 SYGVKD. The clonotype was recovered from a woman between 50 and 59 years old with COVID-19, enrolled during active disease. The sample consisted of peripheral blood. The gene calls are TRBV10-3 and TRBJ2-3, with 12 bases fitting TRBD1. CDR3 residues: CAISVSGQGAKDTQYF. Written as DNA, the CDR3 is TGTGCCATCAGTGTCTCGGGACAGGGGGCCAAAGATACGCAGTATTTT.